These T cell receptor beta chains were read from a single sample in a study of Ad26.COV2.S vaccination and SARS-CoV-2 variants. Repertoires were generated with immunoSEQ multiplex PCR, while TCRdb's copy carries only in-frame clones and drops some. The table lists approximately 400,000 clones, roughly 80% of them singletons, with more than 7% in the top ten. The sequenced sample was peripheral blood, obtained in a trial of Ad26.COV2.S vaccine versus placebo. All receptors come from a person aged 18-60 years who received the Ad26.COV2.S COVID-19 vaccine or a placebo. The CDR3 runs from the conserved cysteine through the conserved F or W. Each record gives: clone size, J gene, D gene, V gene, CDR3 protein, CDR3 DNA. D genes are given only for firm matches. Size is stated for part of the rows, as once, few or many counts, or as a class when the clone is expanded.

abundance: once
j_gene: TRBJ1-5
d_gene: NA
v_gene: TRBV2
CDR3aa: CASTRGSVPNQPQHF
CDR3nt: TGTGCCAGCACCCGAGGCTCCGTCCCCAATCAGCCCCAGCATTTT

abundance: NA
j_gene: TRBJ2-3
d_gene: NA
v_gene: TRBV6-5
CDR3aa: CASSYDQAGGTDTQYF
CDR3nt: TGTGCCAGCAGTTACGACCAGGCCGGGGGCACAGATACGCAGTATTTT

abundance: NA
j_gene: TRBJ1-1
d_gene: NA
v_gene: TRBV2
CDR3aa: CASDYHTEAFF
CDR3nt: TGTGCCAGCGACTACCACACTGAAGCTTTCTTT

abundance: NA
j_gene: TRBJ2-7
d_gene: TRBD1
v_gene: TRBV5-1
CDR3aa: CASSTGQGKDEQYF
CDR3nt: TGCGCCAGCAGCACAGGACAGGGAAAGGACGAGCAGTACTTC

abundance: NA
j_gene: TRBJ2-3
d_gene: NA
v_gene: TRBV5-5
CDR3aa: CASSLVDRIHSSTDTQYF
CDR3nt: TGTGCCAGCAGCTTGGTGGACCGGATCCATTCTAGCACAGATACGCAGTATTTT

abundance: NA
j_gene: TRBJ1-1
d_gene: NA
v_gene: TRBV6-5
CDR3aa: CASTPGGRGDTEAFF
CDR3nt: TGTGCCAGCACCCCCGGGGGGCGCGGGGACACTGAAGCTTTCTTT

abundance: NA
j_gene: TRBJ2-1
d_gene: NA
v_gene: TRBV19
CDR3aa: CASSTAGYNEQFF
CDR3nt: TGTGCCAGTAGTACGGCGGGGTACAATGAGCAGTTCTTC

abundance: NA
j_gene: TRBJ1-5
d_gene: NA
v_gene: TRBV5-6
CDR3aa: CASSLGGFQPQHF
CDR3nt: TGTGCCAGCAGCTTGGGTGGTTTCCAGCCCCAGCATTTT

abundance: NA
j_gene: TRBJ1-5
d_gene: TRBD1
v_gene: TRBV10-2
CDR3aa: CASSEWVGGEGQPQHF
CDR3nt: TGCGCCAGCAGTGAGTGGGTAGGGGGCGAGGGTCAGCCCCAGCATTTT

abundance: NA
j_gene: TRBJ2-1
d_gene: NA
v_gene: TRBV11-3
CDR3aa: CASSLPGDNEQFF
CDR3nt: TGTGCCAGCAGCTTACCTGGGGACAATGAGCAGTTCTTC

abundance: NA
j_gene: TRBJ1-5
d_gene: NA
v_gene: TRBV4-1
CDR3aa: CASSQDRWGYQPQHF
CDR3nt: TGCGCCAGCAGCCAAGATAGATGGGGCTATCAGCCCCAGCATTTT

abundance: NA
j_gene: TRBJ2-7
d_gene: NA
v_gene: TRBV12-3/TRBV12-4
CDR3aa: CASSFRGEQYF
CDR3nt: TGTGCCAGCAGCTTCAGGGGCGAGCAGTACTTC

abundance: NA
j_gene: TRBJ2-1
d_gene: TRBD2
v_gene: TRBV11-2
CDR3aa: CASRGLAGGTRGSYNEQFF
CDR3nt: TGTGCCAGCAGAGGACTAGCGGGAGGGACTAGGGGCTCCTACAATGAGCAGTTCTTC

abundance: NA
j_gene: TRBJ2-7
d_gene: TRBD1
v_gene: TRBV7-9
CDR3aa: CASSPGQTSYEQYF
CDR3nt: TGTGCCAGCAGCCCGGGACAGACATCCTACGAGCAGTACTTC

abundance: NA
j_gene: TRBJ2-7
d_gene: NA
v_gene: TRBV7-2
CDR3aa: CASSLARRSYEQYF
CDR3nt: TGTGCCAGCAGCTTAGCGCGGCGGAGCTACGAGCAGTACTTC

abundance: medium-sized
j_gene: TRBJ2-3
d_gene: TRBD2
v_gene: TRBV7-3
CDR3aa: CASSPLSGRGGYF
CDR3nt: TGTGCCAGCAGCCCACTGAGCGGGAGGGGAGGGTATTTT

abundance: NA
j_gene: TRBJ1-5
d_gene: NA
v_gene: TRBV3-1/TRBV3-2
CDR3aa: CASSPARIVLPNQPQHF
CDR3nt: TGTGCCAGCAGCCCCGCCCGGATAGTCCTCCCCAATCAGCCCCAGCATTTT

abundance: NA
j_gene: TRBJ2-3
d_gene: TRBD2
v_gene: TRBV14
CDR3aa: CASSQAAGLGAFTQYF
CDR3nt: TGTGCCAGCAGCCAAGCGGCGGGACTAGGAGCGTTCACGCAGTATTTT

abundance: NA
j_gene: TRBJ2-3
d_gene: NA
v_gene: TRBV7-2
CDR3aa: CASSLDWTVNTQYF
CDR3nt: TGTGCCAGCAGCTTAGACTGGACAGTCAATACGCAGTATTTT

abundance: NA
j_gene: TRBJ1-5
d_gene: TRBD1
v_gene: TRBV4-3
CDR3aa: CASSRNRGNQPQHF
CDR3nt: TGCGCCAGCAGCCGGAACAGGGGGAATCAGCCCCAGCATTTT

abundance: once
j_gene: TRBJ2-3
d_gene: NA
v_gene: TRBV29-1
CDR3aa: CSVYGGGQGSDTQYF
CDR3nt: TGCAGCGTTTACGGGGGGGGACAGGGCTCAGATACGCAGTATTTT

abundance: NA
j_gene: TRBJ2-1
d_gene: TRBD1
v_gene: TRBV15
CDR3aa: CAIEKDRAYNEQFF
CDR3nt: TGTGCCATCGAAAAGGACAGGGCTTACAATGAGCAGTTCTTC

abundance: NA
j_gene: TRBJ1-5
d_gene: TRBD1
v_gene: TRBV3-1/TRBV3-2
CDR3aa: CASSPGQGHNQPQHF
CDR3nt: TGTGCCAGCAGCCCTGGACAGGGACACAATCAGCCCCAGCATTTT

abundance: NA
j_gene: TRBJ1-1
d_gene: NA
v_gene: TRBV7-8
CDR3aa: CASSLQTVSGTEAFF
CDR3nt: TGTGCCAGCAGCTTACAAACTGTGTCTGGGACTGAAGCTTTCTTT

abundance: NA
j_gene: TRBJ1-2
d_gene: NA
v_gene: TRBV10-3
CDR3aa: CAIADGNYGYTF
CDR3nt: TGTGCCATCGCTGACGGTAACTATGGCTACACCTTC